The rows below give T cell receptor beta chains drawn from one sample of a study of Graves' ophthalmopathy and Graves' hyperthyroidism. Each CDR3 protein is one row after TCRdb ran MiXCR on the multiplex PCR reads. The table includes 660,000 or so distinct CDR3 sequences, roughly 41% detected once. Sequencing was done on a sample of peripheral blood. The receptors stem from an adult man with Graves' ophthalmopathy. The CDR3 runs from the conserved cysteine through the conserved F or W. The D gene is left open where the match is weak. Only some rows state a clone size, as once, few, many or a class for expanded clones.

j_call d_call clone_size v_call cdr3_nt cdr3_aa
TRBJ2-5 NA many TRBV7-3 TGTGCCAGCAGCGCGGAGGGATCGGTGGAGACCCAGTACTTC CASSAEGSVETQYF
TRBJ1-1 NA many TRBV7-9 TGTGCCAGCAGCTTGATCACTGAAGCTTTCTTT CASSLITEAFF
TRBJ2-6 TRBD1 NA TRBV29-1 TGCAGCGTTCTGACAGGGGGCCGGACTGAAGCTTTC CSVLTGGRTEAF
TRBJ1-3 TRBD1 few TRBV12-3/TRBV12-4 TGTGCCAGCAGTTTCAACAGGGGGGATGGAAACACCATATATTTT CASSFNRGDGNTIYF
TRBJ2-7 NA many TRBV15 TGTGCCACCAGCAGAGATTCAGGGACTCCGTCCTACGAGCAGTACTTC CATSRDSGTPSYEQYF
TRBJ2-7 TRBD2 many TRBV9 TGTGCCAGCAGCGTGCTAGCGGACTCCTACGAGCAGTACTTC CASSVLADSYEQYF
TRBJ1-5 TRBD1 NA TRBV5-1 TGCGCCAGCAGCCCACATATTGGGACAGGGGGGGTCCAGCCCCAGCATTTT CASSPHIGTGGVQPQHF
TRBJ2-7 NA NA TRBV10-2 TGCGCCAGCGAGGTGGCCAGGGGACGCCACGAGCAGTACTTC CASEVARGRHEQYF
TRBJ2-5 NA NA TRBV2 TGTGCCTGGAGGTCAAAGGGCCAAGAGACCCAGTACTTC CAWRSKGQETQYF
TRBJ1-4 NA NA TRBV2 TGTGCCAGCAGTGAACAGGGGCGAAATAATGAAAAACTGTTTTTT CASSEQGRNNEKLFF
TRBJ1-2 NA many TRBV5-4 TGTGCCAGCAGCACACTAGAAGGCTACACCTTC CASSTLEGYTF
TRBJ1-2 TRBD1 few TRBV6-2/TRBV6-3 TGTGCCAGCAGATCCGGGACAGGGGCCCTAAAGAACTATGGCTACACCTTC CASRSGTGALKNYGYTF
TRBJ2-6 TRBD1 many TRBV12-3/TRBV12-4 TGTGCCAGCAGTGGACAGGGTAGCTCTGGGGCCAACGTCCTGACTTTC CASSGQGSSGANVLTF